This T cell receptor beta chain was retrieved from a study of shared T cell receptors in the human thymus. Profiled with immunoSEQ multiplex PCR; TCRdb holds only in-frame clones, not every one. The repertoire holds hundreds of thousands of clones, around 87% seen once, with over 0.008% in the top ten. J was trimmed by 8 bases and V by 2 bases; bases with no gene match: 21. This CDR3 has 20 amino acids. CDR1 is LGHNA and CDR2 is YNFKEQ in the germline V gene. This same sample was also part of a study on human thymus T cells. As that study records: Resections obtained during corrective heart surgery supplied the thymus tissue. Seemingly biased V and J gene usage marked thymic and blood repertoires.

The V gene is TRBV4-2, the J gene TRBJ1-3, with 10 bases matching TRBD1. Material for sequencing was thymocytes. The receptor was derived from a boy less than two years old with a congenital heart defect. The DNA of the CDR3 is TGTGCCAGCAGCCAATGGGGGACAGGGGAGGAACTCTCGGCCGGGGACACCATATATTTT. Translated: CASSQWGTGEELSAGDTIYF.